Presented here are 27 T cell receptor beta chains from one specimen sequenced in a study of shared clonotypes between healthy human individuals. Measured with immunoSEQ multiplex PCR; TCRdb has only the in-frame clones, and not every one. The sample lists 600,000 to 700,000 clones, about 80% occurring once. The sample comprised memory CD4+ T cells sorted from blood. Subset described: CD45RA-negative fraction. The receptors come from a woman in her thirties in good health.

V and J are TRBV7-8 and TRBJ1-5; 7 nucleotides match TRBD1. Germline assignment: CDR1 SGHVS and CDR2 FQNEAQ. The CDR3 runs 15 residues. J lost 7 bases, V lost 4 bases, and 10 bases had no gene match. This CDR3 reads CASSSDRVVRQPQHF. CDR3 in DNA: TGTGCCAGCAGCTCAGACAGGGTTGTCAGACAGCCCCAGCATTTT.

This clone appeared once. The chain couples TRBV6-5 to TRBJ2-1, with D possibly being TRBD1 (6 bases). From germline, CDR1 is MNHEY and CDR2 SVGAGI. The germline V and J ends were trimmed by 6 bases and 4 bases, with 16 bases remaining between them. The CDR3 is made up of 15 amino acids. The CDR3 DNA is TGTGCCAGCAGGACAGGTGGGTCGGGATACAATGAGCAGTTCTTC. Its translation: CASRTGGSGYNEQFF.

For the CDR3, the DNA is TGTGCCACGAGCCGACAGGGGAGCGACACTGAAGCTTTCTTT. It specifies CATSRQGSDTEAFF. The chain carries TRBV10-3 and TRBJ1-1; TRBD1 matches at 8 bases. Germline-derived CDR1 and CDR2 are ENHRY and SYGVKD. This CDR3 is 14 amino acids long. Losses at the gene ends were 10 bases for V and 3 bases for J; bases not matched to a gene: 10.

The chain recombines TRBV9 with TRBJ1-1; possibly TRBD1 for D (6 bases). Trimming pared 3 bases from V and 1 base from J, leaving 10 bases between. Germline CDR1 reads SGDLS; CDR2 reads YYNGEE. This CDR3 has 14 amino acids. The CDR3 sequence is CASSARQENTEAFF. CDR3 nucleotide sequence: TGTGCCAGCAGCGCTAGACAGGAGAACACTGAAGCTTTCTTT.

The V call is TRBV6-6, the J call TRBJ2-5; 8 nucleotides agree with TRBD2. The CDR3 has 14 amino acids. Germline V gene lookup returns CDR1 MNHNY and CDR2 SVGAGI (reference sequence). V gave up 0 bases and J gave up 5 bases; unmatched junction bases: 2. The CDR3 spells CASSYSPGGETQYF. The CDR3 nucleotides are TGTGCCAGCAGTTACTCGCCGGGAGGGGAGACCCAGTACTTC.

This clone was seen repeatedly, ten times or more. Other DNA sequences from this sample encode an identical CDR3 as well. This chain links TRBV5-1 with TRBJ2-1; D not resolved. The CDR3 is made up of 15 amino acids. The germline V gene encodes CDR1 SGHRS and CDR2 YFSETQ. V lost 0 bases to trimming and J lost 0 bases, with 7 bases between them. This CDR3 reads CASSLDLSSYNEQFF. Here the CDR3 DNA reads TGCGCCAGCAGCTTGGACTTGAGCTCCTACAATGAGCAGTTCTTC.

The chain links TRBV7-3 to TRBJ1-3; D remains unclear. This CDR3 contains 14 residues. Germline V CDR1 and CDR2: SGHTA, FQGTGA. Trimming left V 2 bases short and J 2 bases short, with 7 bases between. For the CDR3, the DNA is TGTGCCAGCAGCTTAGCCGGGGCTGGAAACACCATATATTTT. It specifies CASSLAGAGNTIYF.

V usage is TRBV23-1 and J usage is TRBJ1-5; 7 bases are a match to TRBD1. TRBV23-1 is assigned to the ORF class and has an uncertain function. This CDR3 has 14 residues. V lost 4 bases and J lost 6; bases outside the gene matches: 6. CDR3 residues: CASSREGAVQPQHF. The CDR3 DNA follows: TGCGCCAGCAGTCGCGAGGGGGCCGTTCAGCCCCAGCATTTT.

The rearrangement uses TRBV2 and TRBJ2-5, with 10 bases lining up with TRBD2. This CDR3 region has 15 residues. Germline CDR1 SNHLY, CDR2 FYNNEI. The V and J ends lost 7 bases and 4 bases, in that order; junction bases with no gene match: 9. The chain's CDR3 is CASKDPSGSGETQYF. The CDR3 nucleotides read TGTGCCAGCAAGGACCCTAGCGGGAGTGGAGAGACCCAGTACTTC.

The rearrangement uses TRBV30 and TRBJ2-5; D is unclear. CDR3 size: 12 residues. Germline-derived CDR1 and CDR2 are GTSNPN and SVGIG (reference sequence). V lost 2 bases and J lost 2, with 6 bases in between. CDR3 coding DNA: TGTGCCTGGAGTCCAATGCAAGAGACCCAGTACTTC. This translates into CAWSPMQETQYF.

The CDR3 DNA reads TGTGCCAGCAGCTTGGTGCCAGAAAACTACGAGCAGTACTTC. Translation gives CASSLVPENYEQYF. This chain joins TRBV5-5 and TRBJ2-7; D uncertain. The V gene lost 0 bases and the J gene lost 3 bases, with 10 bases spanning the gap. CDR3 size: 14 residues. The germline CDR1 and CDR2 sequences are SGHKS and YYEKEE (reference sequence). Using reference TRBV5-5 and TRBJ2-7 for the parts outside the CDR3, the full variable domain is DAGVTQSPTHLIKTRGQQVTLRCSPISGHKSVSWYQQVLGQGPQFIFQYYEKEERGRGNFPDRFSARQFPNYSSELNVNALLLGDSALYLCASSLVPENYEQYFGPGTRLTVT.

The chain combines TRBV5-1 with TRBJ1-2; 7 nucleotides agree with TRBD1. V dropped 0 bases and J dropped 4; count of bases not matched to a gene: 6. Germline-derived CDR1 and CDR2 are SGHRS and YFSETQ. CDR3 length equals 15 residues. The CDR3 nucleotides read TGCGCCAGCAGCTTGGGACAGGGAGGTTTCTATGGCTACACCTTC. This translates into CASSLGQGGFYGYTF.

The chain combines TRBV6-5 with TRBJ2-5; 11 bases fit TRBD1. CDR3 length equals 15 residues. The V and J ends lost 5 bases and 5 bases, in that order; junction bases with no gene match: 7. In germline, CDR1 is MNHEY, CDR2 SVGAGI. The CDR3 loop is CASSAGQGAWETQYF. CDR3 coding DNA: TGTGCCAGCAGTGCCGGACAGGGGGCTTGGGAGACCCAGTACTTC.

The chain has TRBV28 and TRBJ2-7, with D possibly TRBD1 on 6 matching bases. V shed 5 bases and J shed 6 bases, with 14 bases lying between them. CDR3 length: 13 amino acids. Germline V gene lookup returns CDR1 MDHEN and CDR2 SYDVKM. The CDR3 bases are TGTGCCAGCAGTCCCCCGGACAGCCTCGAGCAGTACTTC. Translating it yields CASSPPDSLEQYF.

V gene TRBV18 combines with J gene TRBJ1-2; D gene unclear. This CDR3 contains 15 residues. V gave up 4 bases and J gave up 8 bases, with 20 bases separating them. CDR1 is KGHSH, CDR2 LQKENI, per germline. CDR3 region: CASSHTEAALEGYTF. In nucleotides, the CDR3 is TGTGCCAGCTCACATACCGAGGCAGCCCTGGAGGGCTACACCTTC.

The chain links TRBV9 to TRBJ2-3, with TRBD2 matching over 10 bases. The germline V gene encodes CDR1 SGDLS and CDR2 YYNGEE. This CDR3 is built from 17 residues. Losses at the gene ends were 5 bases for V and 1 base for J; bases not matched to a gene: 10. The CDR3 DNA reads TGTGCCAGCAGTTACCGCCAGGGGACTAGCGGCACAGATACGCAGTATTTT. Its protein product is CASSYRQGTSGTDTQYF.

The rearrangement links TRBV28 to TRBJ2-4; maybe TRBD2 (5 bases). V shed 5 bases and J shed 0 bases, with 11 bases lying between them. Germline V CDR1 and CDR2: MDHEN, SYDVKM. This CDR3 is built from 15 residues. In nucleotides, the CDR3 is TGTGCCAGCAGTCAGAGGGTTCTAGCCAAAAACATTCAGTACTTC. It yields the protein CASSQRVLAKNIQYF.

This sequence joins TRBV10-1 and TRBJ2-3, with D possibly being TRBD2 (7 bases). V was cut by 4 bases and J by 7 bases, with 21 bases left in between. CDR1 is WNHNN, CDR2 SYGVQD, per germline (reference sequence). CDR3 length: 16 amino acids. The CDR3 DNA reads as TGCGCCAGCAGTGTTGGGGGGGCGGCTGTCCCAAATACGCAGTATTTT. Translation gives CASSVGGAAVPNTQYF.

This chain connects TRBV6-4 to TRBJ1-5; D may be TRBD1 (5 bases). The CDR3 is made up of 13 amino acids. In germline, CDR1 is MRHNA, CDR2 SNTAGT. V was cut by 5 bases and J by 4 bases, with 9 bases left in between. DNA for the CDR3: TGTGCCAGCAGTCAACAGGAAAATCAGCCCCAGCATTTT. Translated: CASSQQENQPQHF.

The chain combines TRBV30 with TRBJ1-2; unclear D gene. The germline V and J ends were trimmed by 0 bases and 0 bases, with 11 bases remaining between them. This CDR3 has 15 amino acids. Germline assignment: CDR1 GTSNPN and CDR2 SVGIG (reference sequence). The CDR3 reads CAWSVSSLANYGYTF. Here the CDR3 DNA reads TGTGCCTGGAGTGTTTCCAGCTTGGCTAACTATGGCTACACCTTC.

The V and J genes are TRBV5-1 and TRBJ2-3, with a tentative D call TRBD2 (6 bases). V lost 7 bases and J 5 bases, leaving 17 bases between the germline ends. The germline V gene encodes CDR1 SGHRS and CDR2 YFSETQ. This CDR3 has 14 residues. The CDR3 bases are TGCGCCAGCTCCTGGGCTAGGAGGGAAGATACGCAGTATTTT. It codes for CASSWARREDTQYF.

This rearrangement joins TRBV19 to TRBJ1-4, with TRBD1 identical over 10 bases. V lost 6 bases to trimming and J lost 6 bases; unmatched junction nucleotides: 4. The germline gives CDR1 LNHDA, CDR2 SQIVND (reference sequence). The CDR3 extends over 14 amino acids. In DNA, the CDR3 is TGTGCCAGTAGCGTCGGGACAGGGGATGAAAAACTGTTTTTT. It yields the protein CASSVGTGDEKLFF.

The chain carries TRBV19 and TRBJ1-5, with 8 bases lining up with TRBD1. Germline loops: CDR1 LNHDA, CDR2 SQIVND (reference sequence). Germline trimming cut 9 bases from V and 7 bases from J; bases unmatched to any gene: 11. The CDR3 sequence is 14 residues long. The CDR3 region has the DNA TGTGCCAGCTCCCCCGGGACAGGTAGCCAGCCCCAGCATTTT. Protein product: CASSPGTGSQPQHF.

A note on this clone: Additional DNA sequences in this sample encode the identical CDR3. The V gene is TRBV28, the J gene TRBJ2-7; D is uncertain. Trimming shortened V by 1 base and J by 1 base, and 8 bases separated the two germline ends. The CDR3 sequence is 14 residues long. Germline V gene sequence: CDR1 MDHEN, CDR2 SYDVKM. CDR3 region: CASSLFSGSYEQYF. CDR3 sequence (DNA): TGTGCCAGCAGTTTATTTTCCGGGTCCTACGAGCAGTACTTC.

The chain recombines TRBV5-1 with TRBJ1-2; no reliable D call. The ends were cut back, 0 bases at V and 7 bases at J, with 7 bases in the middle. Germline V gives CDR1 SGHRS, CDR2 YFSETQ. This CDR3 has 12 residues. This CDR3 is CASSLAEGGYTF. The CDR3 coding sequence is TGCGCCAGCAGCTTGGCCGAGGGTGGCTACACCTTC.

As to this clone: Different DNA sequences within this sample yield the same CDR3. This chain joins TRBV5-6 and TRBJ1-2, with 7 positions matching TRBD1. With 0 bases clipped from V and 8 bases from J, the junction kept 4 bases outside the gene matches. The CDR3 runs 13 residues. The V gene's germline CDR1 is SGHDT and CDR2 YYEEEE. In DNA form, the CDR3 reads TGTGCCAGCAGCTTGGGACAGGGAGAGGGCTACACCTTC. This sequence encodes CASSLGQGEGYTF.

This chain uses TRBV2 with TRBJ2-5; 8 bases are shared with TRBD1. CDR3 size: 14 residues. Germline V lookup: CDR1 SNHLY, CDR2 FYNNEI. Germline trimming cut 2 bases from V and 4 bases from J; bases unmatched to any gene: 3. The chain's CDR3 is CASSEQGAGETQYF. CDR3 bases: TGTGCCAGCAGTGAACAGGGGGCTGGAGAGACCCAGTACTTC.